The sequence of this T cell receptor beta chain was determined in a study of tumor and adjacent non-tumor tissue in lung cancer. Study background: Patients comprised roughly 12 adenocarcinoma, a couple of squamous cell carcinoma and 1 small cell lung cancer. Regarding the study as a whole: TCR diversity was significantly greater in tumor than normal lung tissue.

This sample's RNA came from whole unsorted tissue. Distant lung tissue was collected more than 3 cm away from the tumor edge. Chemotherapy-naive patients with new lung cancer underwent thoracic surgery in China, August–late 2014. This clonotype was counted ten times or more. Its target is unknown. The library came from three nested PCR rounds adapted from ARM-PCR protocols. TCRdb re-called the multiplex PCR reads through MiXCR, storing one row per CDR3 protein. The sample has 52,000 or so distinct CDR3 sequences, about 70% seen once. CDR3 size: 11 residues. V dropped 5 bases and J dropped 2 bases, with 7 bases sitting between them. Germline-derived CDR1 and CDR2 are SQVTM and ANQGSEA.

The sample comprised distant non-tumor lung tissue. This receptor was identified in a woman aged 55-69 years with non-small cell lung cancer. The chain links TRBV29-1 to TRBJ2-7; D unresolved. CDR3 DNA sequence: TGCAGCGTTATACGGGCCTACGAGCAGTACTTC. Translating gives CSVIRAYEQYF.